This T cell receptor (beta chain) stems from a study of memory CD8 T cells in hepatitis C reinfection. Time point in this sample: peak reinfection, 3 to 8 weeks after reinfection detection. No in vitro expansion preceded TCR sequencing of the sorted cells. Clones were sequenced by immunoSEQ multiplex PCR, and TCRdb holds only the in-frame ones, with some missing. In the table there are over 35,000 clones, 85% to 90% of which are singletons. This CDR3 has 16 residues. After removal of 0 bases from V and 6 bases from J, the junction contained 3 bases not matched to a gene. CDR1 and CDR2 from the germline V gene are LGHNA and YNFKEQ.

The chain employs TRBV4-2 and TRBJ2-3; 13 nucleotides agree with TRBD2. Sequencing used naive CD8+ T cells sorted from blood. This receptor was identified in a man younger than 35 with hepatitis C virus infection. The CDR3: CASSQELAGGPDTQYF. For the CDR3, the DNA is TGTGCCAGCAGCCAAGAACTAGCGGGAGGGCCGGATACGCAGTATTTT.